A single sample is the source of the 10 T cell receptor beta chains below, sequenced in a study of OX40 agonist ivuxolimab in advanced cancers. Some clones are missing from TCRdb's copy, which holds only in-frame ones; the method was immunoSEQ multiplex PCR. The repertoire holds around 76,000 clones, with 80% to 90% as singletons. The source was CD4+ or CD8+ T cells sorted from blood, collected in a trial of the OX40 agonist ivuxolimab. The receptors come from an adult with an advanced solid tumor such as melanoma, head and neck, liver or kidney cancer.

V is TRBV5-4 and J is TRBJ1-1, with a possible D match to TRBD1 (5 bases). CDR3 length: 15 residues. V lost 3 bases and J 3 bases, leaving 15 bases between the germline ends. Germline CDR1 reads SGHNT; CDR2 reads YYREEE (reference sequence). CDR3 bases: TGTGCCAGCAGCTCCCGGGGCGGGGTAGACACTGAAGCTTTCTTT. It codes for CASSSRGGVDTEAFF. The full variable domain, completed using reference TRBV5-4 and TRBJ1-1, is ETGVTQSPTHLIKTRGQQVTLRCSSQSGHNTVSWYQQALGQGPQFIFQYYREEENGRGNFPPRFSGLQFPNYSSELNVNALELDDSALYLCASSSRGGVDTEAFFGQGTRLTVV.

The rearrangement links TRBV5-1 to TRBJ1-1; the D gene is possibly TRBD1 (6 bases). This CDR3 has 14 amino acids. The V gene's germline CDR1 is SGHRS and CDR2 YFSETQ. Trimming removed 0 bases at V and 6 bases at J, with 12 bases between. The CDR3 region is CASSLGTGFPEAFF. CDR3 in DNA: TGCGCCAGCAGCTTGGGCACAGGGTTCCCTGAAGCTTTCTTT.

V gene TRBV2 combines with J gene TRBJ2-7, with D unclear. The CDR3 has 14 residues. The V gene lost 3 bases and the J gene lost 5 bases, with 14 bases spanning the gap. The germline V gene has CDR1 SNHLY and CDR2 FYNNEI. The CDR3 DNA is TGTGCCAGCAGTGATCCCCGTAGGTCGAACGAGCAGTACTTC. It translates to CASSDPRRSNEQYF.

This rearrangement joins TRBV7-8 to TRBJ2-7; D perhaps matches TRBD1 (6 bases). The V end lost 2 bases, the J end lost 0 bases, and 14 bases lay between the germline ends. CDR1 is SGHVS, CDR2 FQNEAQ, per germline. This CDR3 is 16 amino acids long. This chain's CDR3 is CASSLNGRGVSYEQYF. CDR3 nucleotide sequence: TGTGCCAGCAGCTTAAACGGCAGGGGCGTCTCCTACGAGCAGTACTTC. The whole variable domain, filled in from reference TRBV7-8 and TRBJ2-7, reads GAGVSQSPRYKVAKRGQDVALRCDPISGHVSLFWYQQALGQGPEFLTYFQNEAQLDKSGLPSDRFFAERPEGSVSTLKIQRTQQEDSAVYLCASSLNGRGVSYEQYFGPGTRLTVT.

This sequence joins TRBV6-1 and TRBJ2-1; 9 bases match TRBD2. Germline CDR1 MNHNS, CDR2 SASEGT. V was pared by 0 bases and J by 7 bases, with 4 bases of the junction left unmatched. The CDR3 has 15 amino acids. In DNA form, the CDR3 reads TGTGCCAGCAGTGAAGCGCGGGGGGGGTGGAATGAGCAGTTCTTC. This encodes CASSEARGGWNEQFF.

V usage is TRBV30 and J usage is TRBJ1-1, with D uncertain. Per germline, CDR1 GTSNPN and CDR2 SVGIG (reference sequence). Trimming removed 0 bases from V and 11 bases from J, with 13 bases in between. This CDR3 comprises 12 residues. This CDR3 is CAWSVRPAIAFF. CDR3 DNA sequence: TGTGCCTGGAGTGTACGGCCCGCGATCGCTTTCTTT. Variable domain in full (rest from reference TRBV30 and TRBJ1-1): SQTIHQWPATLVQPVGSPLSLECTVEGTSNPNLYWYRQAAGRGLQLLFYSVGIGQISSEVPQNLSASRPQDRQFILSSKKLLLSDSGFYLCAWSVRPAIAFFGQGTRLTVV.

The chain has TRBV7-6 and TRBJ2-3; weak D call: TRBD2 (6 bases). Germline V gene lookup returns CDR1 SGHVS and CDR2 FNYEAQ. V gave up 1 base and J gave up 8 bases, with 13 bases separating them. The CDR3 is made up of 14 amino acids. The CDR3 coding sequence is TGTGCCAGCAGCTTAGGGCTAGCGAGGACTACGCAGTATTTT. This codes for CASSLGLARTTQYF.

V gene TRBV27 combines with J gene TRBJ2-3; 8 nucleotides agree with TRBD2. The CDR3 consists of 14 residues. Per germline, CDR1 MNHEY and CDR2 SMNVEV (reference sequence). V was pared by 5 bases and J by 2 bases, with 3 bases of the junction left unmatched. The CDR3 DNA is TGTGCCAGCAGTACCGGACTAGCCACAGATACGCAGTATTTT. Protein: CASSTGLATDTQYF.

This CDR3 reads CASSPWTGDSNYGYTF. The CDR3 DNA is TGTGCCAGCTCACCCTGGACAGGGGACTCTAACTATGGCTACACCTTC. The chain is built from TRBV18 and TRBJ1-2; 9 positions match TRBD1. The CDR3 is made up of 16 amino acids. CDR1 KGHSH and CDR2 LQKENI come from the germline V gene. Trimming removed 3 bases from V and 0 bases from J; junction bases left unmatched: 5.

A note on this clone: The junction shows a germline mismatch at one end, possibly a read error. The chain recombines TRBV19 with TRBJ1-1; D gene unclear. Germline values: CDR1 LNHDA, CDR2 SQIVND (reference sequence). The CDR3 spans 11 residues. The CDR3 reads CASSAWGTALF. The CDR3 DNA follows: TGTGCCAGTAGTGCTTGGGGAACAGCTCTCTTT.